The 27 T cell receptor beta chains presented below share a single source sample, sequenced in a study of blood T cell repertoires in COVID-19. Some clones are missing from TCRdb's copy, which holds only in-frame ones; the method was immunoSEQ multiplex PCR. The table shows 300,000 to 350,000 clones, with 88% occurring only once. Material for sequencing was PBMCs or T cells enriched from blood (not recorded which). The source of these receptors is a man between 25 and 39 years old who had recovered from COVID-19.

The J gene is TRBJ2-4, the V gene TRBV3-1 (or the pseudogene TRBV3-2); a possible D gene is TRBD1 (6 bases). CDR3 length: 18 amino acids. Between the trimmed V and J ends, which lost 0 bases and 1 base, there was a span of 16 bases. Germline CDR1 LGHDT, CDR2 YNNKEL (reference sequence). Written as DNA, the CDR3 is TGTGCCAGCAGCCAAGAACCCCCGGGTAGGGGGGCCAAAAACATTCAGTACTTC. Protein sequence: CASSQEPPGRGAKNIQYF.

The chain couples TRBV10-3 to TRBJ1-5, with D unresolved. The germline V gene has CDR1 ENHRY and CDR2 SYGVKD. The CDR3 extends over 14 amino acids. Trimming took 3 bases from V and 2 from J, leaving 8 bases between them. This chain's CDR3 is CAISEGGGNQPQHF. CDR3 DNA sequence: TGTGCCATCAGTGAAGGAGGTGGCAATCAGCCCCAGCATTTT.

This clone was recorded only once. The chain employs TRBV28 and TRBJ2-7; D perhaps matches TRBD1 (5 bases). In germline, CDR1 is MDHEN, CDR2 SYDVKM. Trimming cost V 6 bases and J 1 base, with 10 bases left between them. The CDR3 loop spans 13 amino acids. CDR3 residues: CASRLRVSYEQYF. In DNA form, the CDR3 reads TGTGCCAGCAGGCTCAGGGTTTCCTACGAGCAGTACTTC.

The chain combines TRBV25-1 with TRBJ2-2, with D maybe TRBD2 (6 bases). CDR1 is MGHDK and CDR2 is SYGVNS in the germline V gene. Between the trimmed V and J ends, which lost 3 bases and 8 bases, there was a span of 10 bases. The CDR3 contains 13 residues. DNA for the CDR3: TGTGCCAGCAGTGAGTGGGGGGTAGGGGAGCTGTTTTTT. The encoded protein is CASSEWGVGELFF.

J is TRBJ2-2 and V is TRBV28; 8 bases are a match to TRBD2. The J segment lost 4 bases and the V segment lost 3 bases, leaving 1 base of the junction unmatched. From germline, CDR1 is MDHEN and CDR2 SYDVKM. The CDR3 is 14 amino acids. The CDR3 nucleotides read TGTGCCAGCAGTTTCGCGGGGGGCACCGGGGAGCTGTTTTTT. Translation: CASSFAGGTGELFF.

V is TRBV29-1 and J is TRBJ2-3; 8 bases match TRBD1. V lost 7 bases, J lost 5 bases, and 5 bases stayed unmatched. Germline assignment: CDR1 SQVTM and CDR2 ANQGSEA. This CDR3 is 12 amino acids long. CDR3 DNA: TGCAGCGGGGCAGGGGGCCGAGATACGCAGTATTTT. It specifies CSGAGGRDTQYF.

This sequence joins TRBV28 and TRBJ1-4, with 9 bases fitting TRBD1. The J segment lost 5 bases and the V segment lost 4 bases, leaving 5 bases of the junction unmatched. The CDR3 sequence is 15 residues long. The germline V gene encodes CDR1 MDHEN and CDR2 SYDVKM. The CDR3 DNA reads as TGTGCCAGCAGTTCGTCCGGGACAGGGAATGAAAAACTGTTTTTT. Translating gives CASSSSGTGNEKLFF.

Comment on this clone: The DNA is left out, because the CDR3 cannot be placed on it with certainty; the CDR3 is given as TCRdb lists it. The J gene is TRBJ2-2, the V gene TRBV5-4; the table gives TRBD2 as D, unverified against the DNA. The CDR3 length is 16 residues, termini included. In germline, CDR1 is SGHNT, CDR2 YYREEE (reference sequence). The CDR3 is CASSLGTGGNTGELFF.

The chain uses TRBV7-3 and TRBJ2-1; 10 positions match TRBD2. The germline V gene encodes CDR1 SGHTA and CDR2 FQGTGA. V lost 5 bases to trimming and J lost 7 bases; unmatched junction nucleotides: 5. CDR3 length: 14 amino acids. CDR3 amino acids: CASSPGTSVNEQFF. CDR3 nucleotide sequence: TGTGCCAGCAGCCCCGGGACTAGCGTAAATGAGCAGTTCTTC.

This clone has a count of ten or more. The chain recombines TRBV27 with TRBJ1-4; D call uncertain. The ends were cut back, 3 bases at V and 2 bases at J, with 7 bases in the middle. From germline, CDR1 is MNHEY and CDR2 SMNVEV (reference sequence). The CDR3 sequence is 14 residues long. The CDR3: CASSFSGTNEKLFF. DNA of the CDR3: TGTGCCAGCAGTTTTTCGGGGACTAATGAAAAACTGTTTTTT.

The J gene is TRBJ1-2, the V gene TRBV7-9, with TRBD1 matching 9 bases. Germline V lookup: CDR1 SEHNR, CDR2 FQNEAQ (reference sequence). There are 15 residues in the CDR3. After removal of 1 base from V and 5 bases from J, the junction contained 5 bases not matched to a gene. CDR3 coding DNA: TGTGCCAGCAGCTTAGAGACAGGGGGTGCTTATGGCTACACCTTC. Translating gives CASSLETGGAYGYTF.

The CDR3 protein is CAISEFLGRDLLANEKLFF. The CDR3 DNA reads TGTGCCATCAGTGAATTTCTTGGCAGGGACTTGCTAGCTAATGAAAAACTGTTTTTT. V usage is TRBV10-3 and J usage is TRBJ1-4; TRBD1 might be the D (5 bases). CDR1 and CDR2 from the germline V gene are ENHRY and SYGVKD. The CDR3 is 19 amino acids. V lost 3 bases and J lost 3, with 23 bases in between.

This chain links TRBV30 with TRBJ2-7, with a weak D call TRBD2 (5 bases). Trimming cost V 3 bases and J 3 bases, with 9 bases left between them. The germline V gene encodes CDR1 GTSNPN and CDR2 SVGIG (reference sequence). The CDR3 length is 12 residues. Written as DNA, the CDR3 is TGTGCCTGGAGCATCGGGGACTACGAGCAGTACTTC. This encodes CAWSIGDYEQYF.

This clone showed up just a few times. This sequence joins TRBV11-2 and TRBJ2-4; tentative D call: TRBD2 (5 bases). The CDR3 length is 15 residues. V dropped 8 bases and J dropped 3 bases, with 17 bases sitting between them. Per germline, CDR1 SGHAT and CDR2 FQNNGV. CDR3 sequence reads: CASQPRERFKNIQYF. Written as DNA, the CDR3 is TGTGCCAGCCAACCCCGCGAGCGGTTCAAAAACATTCAGTACTTC.

The genes are TRBV6-5 and TRBJ1-5, with 9 bases aligning to TRBD1. Germline loops: CDR1 MNHEY, CDR2 SVGAGI. The ends lost 8 bases at V and 6 bases at J; junction bases unmatched: 5. This CDR3 is 13 amino acids long. The CDR3 DNA is TGTGCCAGCGGACGACAGGGGGTTCAGCCCCAGCATTTT. Its translation: CASGRQGVQPQHF.

The CDR3 spells CASSPPLSSGGYEDTQYF. The CDR3 DNA reads as TGTGCCAGCAGTCCCCCATTGTCTAGCGGGGGGTATGAGGATACGCAGTATTTT. The chain carries TRBV27 and TRBJ2-3, with 11 positions matching TRBD2. The V gene end was trimmed by 5 bases and the J gene end by 6 bases; junction bases not matched to a gene: 16. The CDR3 runs to 18 residues. Germline V gene data show CDR1 as MNHEY and CDR2 as SMNVEV (reference sequence).

The chain couples TRBV11-1 to TRBJ1-2, with 8 bases aligning to TRBD1. J lost 6 bases, V lost 5 bases, and 5 bases had no gene match. Germline V CDR1 and CDR2: SGHAT, FQDESV (reference sequence). The CDR3 is 13 residues long. CDR3 residues: CASSPWTGNGYTF. CDR3 bases: TGTGCCAGCAGCCCGTGGACAGGGAATGGCTACACCTTC. Based on the CDR3 plus reference TRBV11-1 and TRBJ1-2, the full variable domain is EAEVAQSPRYKITEKSQAVAFWCDPISGHATLYWYRQILGQGPELLVQFQDESVVDDSQLPKDRFSAERLKGVDSTLKIQPAELGDSAMYLCASSPWTGNGYTFGSGTRLTVV.

This clone has only one observation. The gene calls are TRBV29-1 and TRBJ2-2; 7 bases line up with TRBD1. Germline CDR1 is SQVTM and CDR2 is ANQGSEA. Trimming removed 7 bases from V and 5 bases from J; junction bases left unmatched: 10. The CDR3 runs 14 residues. The CDR3 is CSGTADRATGELFF. CDR3 sequence (DNA): TGCAGCGGGACGGCCGACAGGGCTACCGGGGAGCTGTTTTTT.

The chain carries TRBV3-1 (or the pseudogene TRBV3-2) and TRBJ1-1, with no clear D. The CDR3 spans 15 residues. The germline V and J ends were trimmed by 0 bases and 5 bases, with 13 bases remaining between them. Germline CDR1 is LGHDT and CDR2 is YNNKEL (reference sequence). The chain's CDR3 is CASSQDLLGRTEAFF. The CDR3 bases are TGTGCCAGCAGCCAAGATTTGCTCGGGAGGACTGAAGCTTTCTTT.

This chain links TRBV10-3 with TRBJ1-1; 7 nucleotides agree with TRBD1. CDR1 is ENHRY and CDR2 is SYGVKD in the germline V gene. V shed 10 bases and J 0 bases; nucleotides not matched to a gene: 8. CDR3 length: 14 amino acids. This CDR3 reads CATRTGTMNTEAFF. CDR3 DNA sequence: TGTGCCACCCGGACAGGTACCATGAACACTGAAGCTTTCTTT.

This clone was seen only once. V gene TRBV5-1 combines with J gene TRBJ1-5, with 7 bases aligning to TRBD1. In germline, CDR1 is SGHRS, CDR2 YFSETQ. V lost 4 bases to trimming and J lost 5 bases; unmatched junction nucleotides: 9. The CDR3 loop spans 15 amino acids. The CDR3 reads CASSPGQNFDQPQHF. In nucleotides, the CDR3 is TGCGCCAGCAGCCCGGGACAGAACTTTGATCAGCCCCAGCATTTT.

The chain carries TRBV28 and TRBJ2-5; maybe TRBD1 (6 bases). This CDR3 contains 14 residues. Germline V lookup: CDR1 MDHEN, CDR2 SYDVKM. V lost 5 bases to trimming and J lost 7 bases, with 17 bases between them. The CDR3 DNA is TGTGCCAGCAGTACTGGACAGTTTTGGGGGACCCAGTACTTC. Amino acid sequence: CASSTGQFWGTQYF. The complete variable domain, with remaining parts taken from reference TRBV28 and TRBJ2-5, reads DVKVTQSSRYLVKRTGEKVFLECVQDMDHENMFWYRQDPGLGLRLIYFSYDVKMKEKGDIPEGYSVSREKKERFSLILESASTNQTSMYLCASSTGQFWGTQYFGPGTRLLVL.

This clone appeared a single time. The chain couples TRBV19 to TRBJ2-7; 7 bases map to TRBD1. CDR3 size: 14 residues. Germline assignment: CDR1 LNHDA and CDR2 SQIVND (reference sequence). V lost 4 bases, J lost 0 bases, and 3 bases stayed unmatched. CDR3 residues: CASSRGDSSYEQYF. In DNA, the CDR3 is TGTGCCAGTAGTAGAGGGGACAGCTCCTACGAGCAGTACTTC.

The V gene is TRBV9, the J gene TRBJ2-5, with a weak D call TRBD1 (6 bases). V lost 0 bases to trimming and J lost 5 bases, with 14 bases between them. This CDR3 is built from 15 residues. Germline CDR1 SGDLS, CDR2 YYNGEE. In nucleotides, the CDR3 is TGTGCCAGCAGCGTAGCTCCAGGGGAGTGGGAGACCCAGTACTTC. Its protein product is CASSVAPGEWETQYF.

Here the CDR3 reads CASSQGGVGQRIYGYTF. The CDR3 DNA reads as TGCGCCAGCAGCCAAGGCGGAGTGGGACAGAGAATCTATGGCTACACCTTC. The genes are TRBV4-1 and TRBJ1-2; 7 bases agree with TRBD1. Losses at the gene ends were 1 base for V and 4 bases for J; bases not matched to a gene: 12. The germline V gene encodes CDR1 MGHRA and CDR2 YSYEKL. The CDR3 length is 17 residues.

This clone was seen just once. The CDR3 sequence: CASRAGQYNSPLHF. Written as DNA, the CDR3 is TGTGCCAGTAGGGCGGGACAGTATAATTCACCCCTCCACTTT. This sequence joins TRBV19 and TRBJ1-6; 7 nucleotides agree with TRBD1. Unmatched junction bases numbered 3, after V lost 6 bases and J lost 4 bases. This CDR3 has 14 residues. Germline V gene lookup returns CDR1 LNHDA and CDR2 SQIVND (reference sequence). The whole variable domain, remainder taken from reference TRBV19 and TRBJ1-6, is DGGITQSPKYLFRKEGQNVTLSCEQNLNHDAMYWYRQDPGQGLRLIYYSQIVNDFQKGDIAEGYSVSREKKESFPLTVTSAQKNPTAFYLCASRAGQYNSPLHFGNGTRLTVT.

This chain uses TRBV19 with TRBJ2-1; a weak D match, TRBD2 (6 bases). CDR1 is LNHDA, CDR2 SQIVND, per germline (reference sequence). This CDR3 comprises 15 residues. Between the trimmed V and J ends, which lost 7 bases and 4 bases, there was a span of 17 bases. CDR3 DNA sequence: TGTGCCAGTACTAACACCGGGAGAAATTACAATGAGCAGTTCTTC. Residues: CASTNTGRNYNEQFF.